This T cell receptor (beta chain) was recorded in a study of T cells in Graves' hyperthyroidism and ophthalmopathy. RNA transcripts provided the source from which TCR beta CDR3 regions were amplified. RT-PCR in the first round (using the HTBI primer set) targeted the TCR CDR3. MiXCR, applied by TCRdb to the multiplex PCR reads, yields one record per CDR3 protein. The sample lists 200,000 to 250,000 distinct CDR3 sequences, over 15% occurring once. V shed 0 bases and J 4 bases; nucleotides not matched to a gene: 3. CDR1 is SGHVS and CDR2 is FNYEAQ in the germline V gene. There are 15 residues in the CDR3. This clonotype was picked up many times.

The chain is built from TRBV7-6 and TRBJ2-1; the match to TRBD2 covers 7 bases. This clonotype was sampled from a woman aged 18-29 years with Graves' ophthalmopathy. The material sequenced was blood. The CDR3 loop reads CASSLALGGYNEQFF. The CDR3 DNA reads TGTGCCAGCAGCTTAGCGCTGGGGGGGTACAATGAGCAGTTCTTC.